The sequence of this T cell receptor (beta chain) was determined in a study of T cells in Graves' hyperthyroidism and ophthalmopathy. Using RNA transcripts as the source, TCR beta CDR3 regions were amplified. In the first-round RT-PCR of the TCR CDR3, the HTBI primer set was used. One entry per CDR3 protein results from TCRdb running MiXCR on the multiplex PCR reads. The sample shows about 640,000 distinct CDR3 sequences, around 20% of them seen only once. Uncontrolled infection, other autoimmune disease, pregnancy or lactation disqualified patients from enrolment. This clonotype was counted a few times. Its specificity is unknown. Study findings and constraints: Among clonotypes expanded in thyroid above 0.001, most were also found in blood.

The CDR3 sequence is 15 residues long. V lost 4 bases to trimming and J lost 6 bases; unmatched junction nucleotides: 6. This sequence originates from a man younger than 45 with Graves' ophthalmopathy. The sequenced sample was blood. The chain joins TRBV12-3 or TRBV12-4 to TRBJ2-3; 11 bases are a match to TRBD1. CDR3 in amino acids: CASSSGQGAKDTQYF. CDR3 DNA sequence: TGTGCCAGCAGTTCAGGACAGGGGGCGAAGGATACGCAGTATTTT.